Sequencing of this TCR beta chain was carried out in a study of control samples from healthy donors and cancer patients. About this clone itself: The sample carries other DNA sequences with the same CDR3.

Sequencing was performed with immunoSEQ multiplex PCR; in TCRdb, only in-frame clones are kept and a portion is missing. The table has roughly 100,000 clones, around 89% seen once. The germline gives CDR1 LGHNA, CDR2 YNFKEQ. With 0 bases removed from V and 6 bases from J, the gap between germline ends came to 8 bases. The CDR3 consists of 13 residues. This TCR was recovered from a man aged 60 to 69 with lung cancer. The sample taken for sequencing was PBMCs. The V call is TRBV4-2, the J call TRBJ1-2; unclear D gene. CDR3 nucleotides: TGTGCCAGCAGCCAAGATCCCGGAGATGGCTACACCTTC. Its protein product is CASSQDPGDGYTF.